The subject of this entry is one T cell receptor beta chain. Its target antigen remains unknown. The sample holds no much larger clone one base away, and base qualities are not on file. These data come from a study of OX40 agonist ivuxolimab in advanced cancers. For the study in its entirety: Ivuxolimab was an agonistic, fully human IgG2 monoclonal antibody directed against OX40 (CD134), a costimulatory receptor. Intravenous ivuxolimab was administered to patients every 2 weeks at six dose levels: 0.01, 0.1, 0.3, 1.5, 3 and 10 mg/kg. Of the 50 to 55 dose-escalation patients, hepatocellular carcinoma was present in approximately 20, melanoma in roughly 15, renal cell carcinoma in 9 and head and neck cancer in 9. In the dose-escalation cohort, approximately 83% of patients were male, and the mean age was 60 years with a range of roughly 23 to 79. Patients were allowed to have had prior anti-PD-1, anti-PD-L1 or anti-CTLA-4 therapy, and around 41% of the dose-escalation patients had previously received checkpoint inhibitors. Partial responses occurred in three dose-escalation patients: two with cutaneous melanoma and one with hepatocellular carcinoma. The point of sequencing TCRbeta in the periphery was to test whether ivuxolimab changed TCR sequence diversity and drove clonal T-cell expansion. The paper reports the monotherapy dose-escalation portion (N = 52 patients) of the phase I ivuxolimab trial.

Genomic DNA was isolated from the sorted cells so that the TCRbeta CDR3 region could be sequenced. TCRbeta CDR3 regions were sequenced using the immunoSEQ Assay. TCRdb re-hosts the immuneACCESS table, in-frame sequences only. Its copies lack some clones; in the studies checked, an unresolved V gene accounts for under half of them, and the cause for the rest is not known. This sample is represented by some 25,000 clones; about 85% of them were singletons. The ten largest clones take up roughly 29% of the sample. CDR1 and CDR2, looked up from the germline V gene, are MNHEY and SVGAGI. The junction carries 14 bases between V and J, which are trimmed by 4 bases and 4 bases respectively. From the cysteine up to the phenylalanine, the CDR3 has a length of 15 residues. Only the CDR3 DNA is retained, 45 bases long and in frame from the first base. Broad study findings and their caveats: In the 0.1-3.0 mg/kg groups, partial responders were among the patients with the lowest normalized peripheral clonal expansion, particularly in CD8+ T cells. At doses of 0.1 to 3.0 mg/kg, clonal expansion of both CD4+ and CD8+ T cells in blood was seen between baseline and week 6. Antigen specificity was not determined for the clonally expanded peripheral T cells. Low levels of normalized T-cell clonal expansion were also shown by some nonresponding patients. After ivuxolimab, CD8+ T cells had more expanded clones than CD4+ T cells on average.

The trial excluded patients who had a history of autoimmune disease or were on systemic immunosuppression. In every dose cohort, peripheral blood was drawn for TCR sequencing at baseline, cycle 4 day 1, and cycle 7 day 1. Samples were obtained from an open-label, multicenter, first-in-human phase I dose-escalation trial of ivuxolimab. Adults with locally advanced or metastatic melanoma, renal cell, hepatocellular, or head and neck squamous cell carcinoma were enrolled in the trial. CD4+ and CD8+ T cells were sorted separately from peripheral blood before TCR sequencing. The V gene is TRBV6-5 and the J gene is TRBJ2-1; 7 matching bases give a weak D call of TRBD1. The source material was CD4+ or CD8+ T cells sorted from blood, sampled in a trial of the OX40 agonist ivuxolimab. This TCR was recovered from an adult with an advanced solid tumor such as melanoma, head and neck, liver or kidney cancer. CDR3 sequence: CASSSWQGGYNEQFF. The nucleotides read TGTGCCAGCAGTTCCTGGCAGGGGGGTTACAATGAGCAGTTCTTC.